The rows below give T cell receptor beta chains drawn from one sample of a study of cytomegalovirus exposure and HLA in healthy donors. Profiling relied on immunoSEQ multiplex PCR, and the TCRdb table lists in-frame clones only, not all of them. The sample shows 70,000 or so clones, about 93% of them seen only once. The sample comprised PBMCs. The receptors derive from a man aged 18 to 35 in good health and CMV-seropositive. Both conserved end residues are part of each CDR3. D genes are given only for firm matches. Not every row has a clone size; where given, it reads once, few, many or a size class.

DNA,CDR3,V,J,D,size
TGTGCCAGCAGCTGGAGGGATTCGGGAGGCTACACCTTC,CASSWRDSGGYTF,TRBV5-4,TRBJ1-2,NA,NA
TGTGCCTGGAGTGTAGCAATTAGCACTGAAGCTTTCTTT,CAWSVAISTEAFF,TRBV30,TRBJ1-1,NA,NA
TGTGCCAGCAGCCTTCAGGACAGGCCCCCGAACCCCCAGCATTTT,CASSLQDRPPNPQHF,TRBV27,TRBJ1-5,TRBD1,NA
TGCGCCAGCAGCCCATTAGATTCTAACTACGAGCAGTACTTC,CASSPLDSNYEQYF,TRBV5-1,TRBJ2-7,NA,NA
TGTGCCAGCAGACTACAGGGTAGCGCCTACAATGAGCAGTTCTTC,CASRLQGSAYNEQFF,TRBV7-9,TRBJ2-1,NA,NA
TGTGCCAGTAGTAGCGCGCGGGAGCCCCATGAGCAGTTCTTC,CASSSAREPHEQFF,TRBV19,TRBJ2-1,TRBD2,NA
TGTGCCAGCACCTCGATCCGCTTTAGCGGGAGAATGGATGAGCAGTTCTTC,CASTSIRFSGRMDEQFF,TRBV28,TRBJ2-1,TRBD2,NA
TGTGCCAGCAGTTTACGGGGTAATAATGAAAAACTGTTTTTT,CASSLRGNNEKLFF,TRBV27,TRBJ1-4,NA,NA
TGCGCCAGCAGCCAAGGAAGGACGGGAGGTAGAGAGCAGTACTTC,CASSQGRTGGREQYF,TRBV4-1,TRBJ2-7,TRBD2,NA
TGCAGCGCCCGGGACAGCAACTACGAGCAGTACTTC,CSARDSNYEQYF,TRBV29-1,TRBJ2-7,TRBD1,NA
TGTGCCAGCAGGGCCGAGGTAAGGACAGGTGAAGCTTTCTTT,CASRAEVRTGEAFF,TRBV6-5,TRBJ1-1,TRBD1,NA
TGTGCCAGCAGCGTAGGTGACAGTAGCAATCAGCCCCAGCATTTT,CASSVGDSSNQPQHF,TRBV9,TRBJ1-5,NA,once
TGTGCCAGCAGGGACTACTCAGGGAGTCGTAGGCGAGAGACCCAGTACTTC,CASRDYSGSRRRETQYF,TRBV27,TRBJ2-5,NA,NA
TGTGCCAGCAGTTTAGCAGGGCCTTCTGGAGATACGCAGTATTTT,CASSLAGPSGDTQYF,TRBV27,TRBJ2-3,NA,NA
TGTGCCAGCAGTACAGGGTCTGGGGCCAACGTCCTGACTTTC,CASSTGSGANVLTF,TRBV6-1,TRBJ2-6,NA,NA
TGCGCCAGCAGCTTGGGGGGAGTGGGTTACAATGAGCAGTTCTTC,CASSLGGVGYNEQFF,TRBV5-1,TRBJ2-1,NA,NA
TGCAGCGTTGGAGTGAGCACTGAAGCTTTCTTT,CSVGVSTEAFF,TRBV29-1,TRBJ1-1,NA,NA
TGCGCCAGCAGCACAGGGAATTCCTACGAGCAGTACTTC,CASSTGNSYEQYF,TRBV5-1,TRBJ2-7,NA,NA
TGTGCCATTCAGTCCTCCGGGACAGGGGTCTATGGCTACACCTTC,CAIQSSGTGVYGYTF,TRBV10-3,TRBJ1-2,TRBD1,NA
TGTGCCAGCAGCTTAGACTGGACTAACACCGGGGAGCTGTTTTTT,CASSLDWTNTGELFF,TRBV7-2,TRBJ2-2,NA,NA
TGCGCCAGCAGCCCAGGCGACAAGCCAACTAATGAAAAACTGTTTTTT,CASSPGDKPTNEKLFF,TRBV5-1,TRBJ1-4,NA,NA
TGTGCCAGCAGCTGGACCCTAGCAGAGACCCAGTACTTC,CASSWTLAETQYF,TRBV5-6,TRBJ2-5,NA,NA
TGTGCCAGCAGTCTCGCCCCCGGGGTCTATGGCTACACCTTC,CASSLAPGVYGYTF,TRBV28,TRBJ1-2,NA,NA
TGTGCCGGCAGCCCGACAGGGCTGAACACTGAAGCTTTCTTT,CAGSPTGLNTEAFF,TRBV9,TRBJ1-1,TRBD1,NA
TGTGCCAGCAGTCTGGGGGGACAGGGCCTCAATGAGCAGTTCTTC,CASSLGGQGLNEQFF,TRBV6-4,TRBJ2-1,TRBD1,NA
TGTGCCAGCAGTTTACGACAGGATTTTTACGAGCAGTACTTC,CASSLRQDFYEQYF,TRBV27,TRBJ2-7,NA,NA
TGTGCCAGTAGTCCGGGACCCCCAGCGGGAGGAATTTACGAGCAGTACTTC,CASSPGPPAGGIYEQYF,TRBV19,TRBJ2-7,TRBD2,NA
TGTGCCAGCAGCCCCCCCCCAGGGACTCCCTACGAGCAGTACTTC,CASSPPPGTPYEQYF,TRBV28,TRBJ2-7,NA,NA
TGTGCCAGCAGCCGCGCCGAGTTAGATACGCAGTATTTT,CASSRAELDTQYF,TRBV6-5,TRBJ2-3,NA,NA
TGTGCCAGCAGCGGCCGTGCGTCCCAAGAGACCCAGTACTTC,CASSGRASQETQYF,TRBV9,TRBJ2-5,NA,NA
TGCGCCAGCACCACTAACCAGGGGGGCTATGGCTACACCTTC,CASTTNQGGYGYTF,TRBV5-1,TRBJ1-2,TRBD1,NA
TGCGCCAGCAGTCAACCCGATACCGTAAACGGGGTCTATGGCTACACCTTC,CASSQPDTVNGVYGYTF,TRBV23-1,TRBJ1-2,NA,NA
TGTGCCAGCAGTTTATCGGGACAGGGAGGCTACAATGAGCAGTTCTTC,CASSLSGQGGYNEQFF,TRBV28,TRBJ2-1,TRBD1,once
TGTGCCAGCAGCTTAAGAGCGGGAGATCTCTACGAGCAGTACTTC,CASSLRAGDLYEQYF,TRBV7-3,TRBJ2-7,TRBD2,NA
TGCGCCAGCAGCCAAGGACCCATCTCGCGGGCTTACAATGAGCAGTTCTTC,CASSQGPISRAYNEQFF,TRBV5-1,TRBJ2-1,NA,NA
TGTGCCAGCAGTGCTTCAGTGAACACTGAAGCTTTCTTT,CASSASVNTEAFF,TRBV6-4,TRBJ1-1,NA,NA
TGTGCCAGCAGCTTTTCGGGCCAGGAGGGAAAACTGTTTTTT,CASSFSGQEGKLFF,TRBV7-9,TRBJ1-4,NA,NA